One sample yielded the 6 T cell receptor beta chains listed below, sequenced in a study of CD8 T cells in Susac syndrome. An amount of RNA that ranged from roughly 0.45 to 1 ug was reverse transcribed with random hexamers. TCRdb processed the immunoSEQ multiplex PCR reads anew with MiXCR; each CDR3 protein has one entry. This sample has a few hundred thousand distinct CDR3 sequences; 95% occur once, and the top ten carry 0.082%. Input material: CD4+ T cells from PBMCs. These receptors came from a human donor with multiple sclerosis.

V usage is TRBV5-1 and J usage is TRBJ2-5; no definite D call. The CDR3 extends over 12 amino acids. The germline V gene encodes CDR1 SGHRS and CDR2 YFSETQ. V lost 4 bases and J lost 0, with 4 bases in between. The CDR3 protein is CASSVHQETQYF. The CDR3 region has the DNA TGCGCCAGCAGCGTCCACCAAGAGACCCAGTACTTC.

The chain links TRBV9 to TRBJ2-3; 8 positions match TRBD1. The V gene's germline CDR1 is SGDLS and CDR2 YYNGEE. V was clipped by 0 bases and J by 4 bases; unmatched bases: 4. This CDR3 has 15 amino acids. In DNA form, the CDR3 reads TGTGCCAGCAGCGTAGTTCCAGGGGGCCCAGATACGCAGTATTTT. Protein sequence: CASSVVPGGPDTQYF.

This chain links TRBV2 with TRBJ1-6; 7 nucleotides align to TRBD1. Germline values: CDR1 SNHLY, CDR2 FYNNEI. This CDR3 comprises 15 residues. V dropped 6 bases and J dropped 7; count of bases not matched to a gene: 9. The CDR3 here is CASSEGRDSNSPLHF. The DNA of the CDR3 is TGTGCCAGCAGCGAGGGCCGGGACAGCAATTCACCCCTCCACTTT.

The rearrangement joins TRBV3-1 to TRBJ2-5; 11 bases are shared with TRBD2. V lost 1 base, J lost 2 bases, and 0 bases stayed unmatched. The length of the CDR3 is 15 residues. Looked up from germline, CDR1 is LGHDT and CDR2 is YNNKEL (reference sequence). CDR3 nucleotides: TGTGCCAGCAGCCAAGGACTAGCGGGGCAAGAGACCCAGTACTTC. Protein product: CASSQGLAGQETQYF.

The chain has TRBV3-1 and TRBJ2-2, with TRBD2 matching 8 bases. V shed 0 bases and J 6 bases; nucleotides not matched to a gene: 9. CDR1 LGHDT and CDR2 YNNKEL come from the germline V gene (reference sequence). The CDR3 contains 17 residues. CDR3 nucleotide sequence: TGTGCCAGCAGCCAAGACCCCGGGGGGGGCCTGTCCGGGGAGCTGTTTTTT. Translating gives CASSQDPGGGLSGELFF.

This sequence joins TRBV5-1 and TRBJ2-1; a possible D gene is TRBD2 (5 bases). The V gene's germline CDR1 is SGHRS and CDR2 YFSETQ. CDR3 length: 13 residues. V lost 0 bases and J lost 10, with 11 bases in between. DNA for the CDR3: TGCGCCAGCAGCTTGGTAGCGACCAGCGAGCAGTTCTTC. It codes for CASSLVATSEQFF.